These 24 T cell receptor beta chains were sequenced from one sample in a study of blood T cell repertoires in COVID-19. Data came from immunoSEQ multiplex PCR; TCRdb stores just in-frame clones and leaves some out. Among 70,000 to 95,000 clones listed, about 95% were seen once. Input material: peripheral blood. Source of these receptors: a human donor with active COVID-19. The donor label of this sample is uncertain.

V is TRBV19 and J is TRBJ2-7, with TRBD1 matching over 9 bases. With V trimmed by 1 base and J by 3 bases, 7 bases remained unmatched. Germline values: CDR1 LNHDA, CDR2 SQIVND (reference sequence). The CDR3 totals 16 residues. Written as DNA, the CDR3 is TGTGCCAGTAGTATAGCATTGGGGACAGGGAACTACGAGCAGTACTTC. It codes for CASSIALGTGNYEQYF.

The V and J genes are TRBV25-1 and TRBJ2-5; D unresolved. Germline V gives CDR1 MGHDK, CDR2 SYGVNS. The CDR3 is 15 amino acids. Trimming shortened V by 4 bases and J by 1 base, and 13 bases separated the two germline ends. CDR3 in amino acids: CASSGPRAGQETQYF. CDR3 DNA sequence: TGTGCCAGCAGTGGTCCCCGTGCCGGCCAAGAGACCCAGTACTTC. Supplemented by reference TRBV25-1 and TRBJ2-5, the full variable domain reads EADIYQTPRYLVIGTGKKITLECSQTMGHDKMYWYQQDPGMELHLIHYSYGVNSTEKGDLSSESTVSRIRTEHFPLTLESARPSHTSQYLCASSGPRAGQETQYFGPGTRLLVL.

CDR3 nucleotide sequence: TGTGCCAGCAGCCAACTAGACAGGGGAAATGAAAAACTGTTTTTT. Translating gives CASSQLDRGNEKLFF. This chain connects TRBV7-9 to TRBJ1-4, with 8 bases fitting TRBD1. V trimming: 5 bases; J trimming: 5 bases; junction bases outside the gene matches: 7. The CDR3 contains 15 residues. Germline V gene data show CDR1 as SEHNR and CDR2 as FQNEAQ (reference sequence).

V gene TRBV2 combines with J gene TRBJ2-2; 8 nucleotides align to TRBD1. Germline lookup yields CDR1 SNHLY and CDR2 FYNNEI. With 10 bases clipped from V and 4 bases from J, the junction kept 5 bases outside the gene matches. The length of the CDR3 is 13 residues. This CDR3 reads CATGGRITGELFF. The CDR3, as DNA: TGTGCCACAGGGGGCAGAATCACCGGGGAGCTGTTTTTT.

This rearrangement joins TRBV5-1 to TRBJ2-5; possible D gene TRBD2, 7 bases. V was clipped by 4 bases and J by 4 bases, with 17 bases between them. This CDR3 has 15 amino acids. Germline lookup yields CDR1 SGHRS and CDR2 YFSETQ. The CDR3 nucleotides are TGCGCCAGCAGCGAGGTAGGGGGGGGCCGAGAGACCCAGTACTTC. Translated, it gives CASSEVGGGRETQYF.

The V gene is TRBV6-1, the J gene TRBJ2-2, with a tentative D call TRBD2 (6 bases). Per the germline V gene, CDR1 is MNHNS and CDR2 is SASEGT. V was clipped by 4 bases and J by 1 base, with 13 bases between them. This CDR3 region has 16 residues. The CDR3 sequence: CASSVIRELNTGELFF. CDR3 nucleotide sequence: TGTGCCAGCAGTGTCATCCGGGAGTTGAACACCGGGGAGCTGTTTTTT.

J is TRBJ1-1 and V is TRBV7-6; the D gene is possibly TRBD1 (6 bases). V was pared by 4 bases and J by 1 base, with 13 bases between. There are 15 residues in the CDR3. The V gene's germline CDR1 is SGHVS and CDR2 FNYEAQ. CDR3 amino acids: CASSSPGQKNTEAFF. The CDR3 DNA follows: TGTGCCAGCAGCTCACCGGGACAAAAGAACACTGAAGCTTTCTTT.

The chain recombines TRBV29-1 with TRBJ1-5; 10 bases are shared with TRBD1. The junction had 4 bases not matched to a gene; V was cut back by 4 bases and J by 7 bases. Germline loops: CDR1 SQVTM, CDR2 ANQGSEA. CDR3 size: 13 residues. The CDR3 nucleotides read TGCAGCGTTGTTCAGACAGGGGGCCAGCCCCAGCATTTT. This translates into CSVVQTGGQPQHF. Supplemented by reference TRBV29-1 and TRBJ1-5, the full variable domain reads SAVISQKPSRDICQRGTSLTIQCQVDSQVTMMFWYRQQPGQSLTLIATANQGSEATYESGFVIDKFPISRPNLTFSTLTVSNMSPEDSSIYLCSVVQTGGQPQHFGDGTRLSIL.

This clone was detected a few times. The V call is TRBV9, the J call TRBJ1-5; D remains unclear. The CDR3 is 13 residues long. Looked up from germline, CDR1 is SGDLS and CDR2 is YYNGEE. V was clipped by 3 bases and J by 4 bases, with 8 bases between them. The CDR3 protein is CASSASGNQPQHF. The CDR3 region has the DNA TGTGCCAGCAGCGCCTCGGGGAATCAGCCCCAGCATTTT.

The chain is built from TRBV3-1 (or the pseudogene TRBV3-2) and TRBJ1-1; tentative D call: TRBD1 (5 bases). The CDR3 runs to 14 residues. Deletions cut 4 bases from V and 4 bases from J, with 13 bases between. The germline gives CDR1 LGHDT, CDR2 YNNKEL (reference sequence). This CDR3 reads CASSPQGEVTEAFF. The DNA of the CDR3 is TGTGCCAGCAGCCCCCAAGGGGAGGTCACTGAAGCTTTCTTT.

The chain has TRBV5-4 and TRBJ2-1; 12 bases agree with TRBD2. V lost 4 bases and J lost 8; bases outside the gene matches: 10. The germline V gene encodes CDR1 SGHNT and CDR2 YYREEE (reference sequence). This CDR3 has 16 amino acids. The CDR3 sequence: CASSQGGGTSGYEQFF. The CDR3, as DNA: TGTGCCAGCAGCCAAGGCGGAGGGACTAGCGGGTATGAGCAGTTCTTC.

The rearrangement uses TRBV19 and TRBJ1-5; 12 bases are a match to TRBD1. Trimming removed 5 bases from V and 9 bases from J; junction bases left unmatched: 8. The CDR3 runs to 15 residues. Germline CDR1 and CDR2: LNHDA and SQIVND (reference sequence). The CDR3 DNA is TGTGCCAGTAGTCCCCCGGGACAGGGGGCCCTGCCCCAGCATTTT. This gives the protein CASSPPGQGALPQHF.

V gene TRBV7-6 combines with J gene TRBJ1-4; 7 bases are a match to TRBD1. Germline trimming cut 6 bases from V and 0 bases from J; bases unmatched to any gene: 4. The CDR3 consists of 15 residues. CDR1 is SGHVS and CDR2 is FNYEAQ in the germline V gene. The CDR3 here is CASSRGTATNEKLFF. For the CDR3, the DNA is TGTGCCAGCAGTCGTGGGACAGCAACTAATGAAAAACTGTTTTTT.

The CDR3 DNA reads TGTGCCAGCAGTTTAAGGGGGGGTAATGAAAAACTGTTTTTT. Translating gives CASSLRGGNEKLFF. V is TRBV28 and J is TRBJ1-4; possible D gene TRBD1, 6 bases. Trimming took 2 bases from V and 4 from J, leaving 8 bases between them. This CDR3 has 14 amino acids. Per germline, CDR1 MDHEN and CDR2 SYDVKM.

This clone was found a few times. The CDR3 is CASPDRGPRPFGNQPQHF. The CDR3 DNA sequence: TGTGCCAGCCCGGACAGGGGCCCACGCCCTTTTGGCAATCAGCCCCAGCATTTT. The rearrangement links TRBV14 to TRBJ1-5, with 9 bases that match TRBD1. Germline CDR1 is SGHDN and CDR2 is FVKESK. Trimming removed 8 bases from V and 2 bases from J; junction bases left unmatched: 16. The CDR3 totals 18 residues.

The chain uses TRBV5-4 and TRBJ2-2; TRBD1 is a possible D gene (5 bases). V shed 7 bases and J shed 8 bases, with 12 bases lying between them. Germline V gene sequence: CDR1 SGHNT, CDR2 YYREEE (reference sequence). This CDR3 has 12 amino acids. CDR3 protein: CASGALQGELFF. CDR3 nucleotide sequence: TGTGCCAGCGGGGCCCTGCAGGGGGAGCTGTTTTTT.

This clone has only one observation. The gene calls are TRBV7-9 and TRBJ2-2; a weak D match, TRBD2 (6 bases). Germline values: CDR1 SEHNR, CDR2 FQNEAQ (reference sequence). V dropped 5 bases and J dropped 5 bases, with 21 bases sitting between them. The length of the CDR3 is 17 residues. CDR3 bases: TGTGCCAGCAGCCGTCGGGGGTCCTGGGGTAGTACCGGGGAGCTGTTTTTT. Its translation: CASSRRGSWGSTGELFF.

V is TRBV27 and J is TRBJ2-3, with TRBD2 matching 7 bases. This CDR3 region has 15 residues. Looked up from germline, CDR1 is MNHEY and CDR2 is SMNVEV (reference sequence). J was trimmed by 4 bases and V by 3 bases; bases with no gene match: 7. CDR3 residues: CASSFDLGGPDTQYF. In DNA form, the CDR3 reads TGTGCCAGCAGTTTCGATTTGGGAGGGCCAGATACGCAGTATTTT.

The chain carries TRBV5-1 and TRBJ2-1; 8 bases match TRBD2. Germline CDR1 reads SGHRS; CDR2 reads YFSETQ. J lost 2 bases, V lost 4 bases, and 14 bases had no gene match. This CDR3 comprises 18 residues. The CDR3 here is CASSHKWPGGPTYNEQFF. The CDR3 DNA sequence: TGCGCCAGCAGCCATAAATGGCCGGGAGGGCCCACCTACAATGAGCAGTTCTTC.

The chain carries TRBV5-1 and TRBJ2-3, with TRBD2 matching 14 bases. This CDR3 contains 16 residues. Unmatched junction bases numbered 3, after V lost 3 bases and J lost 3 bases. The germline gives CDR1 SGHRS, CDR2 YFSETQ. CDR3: CASSSWTSGGTDTQYF. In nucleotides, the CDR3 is TGCGCCAGCAGCTCATGGACTAGCGGGGGGACAGATACGCAGTATTTT.

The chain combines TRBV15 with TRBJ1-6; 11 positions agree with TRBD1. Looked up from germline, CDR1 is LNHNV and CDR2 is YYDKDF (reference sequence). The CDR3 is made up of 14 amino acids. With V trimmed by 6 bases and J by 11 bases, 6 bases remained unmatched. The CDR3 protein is CATRPDRGQAPLHF. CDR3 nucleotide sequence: TGTGCCACCAGACCGGACAGGGGGCAGGCACCCCTCCACTTT.

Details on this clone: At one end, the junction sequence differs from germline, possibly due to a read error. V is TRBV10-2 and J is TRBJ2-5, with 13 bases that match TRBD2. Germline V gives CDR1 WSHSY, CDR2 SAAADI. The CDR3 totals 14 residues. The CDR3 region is CASGLAGVQGTQYF. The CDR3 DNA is TGCGCCAGTGGACTAGCGGGAGTCCAAGGGACCCAGTACTTC.

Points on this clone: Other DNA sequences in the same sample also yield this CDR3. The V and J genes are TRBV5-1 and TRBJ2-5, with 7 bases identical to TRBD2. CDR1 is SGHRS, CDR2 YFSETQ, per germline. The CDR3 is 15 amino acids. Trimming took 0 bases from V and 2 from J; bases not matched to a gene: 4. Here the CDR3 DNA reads TGCGCCAGCAGCTTGGGGCTAGCGGCACAAGAGACCCAGTACTTC. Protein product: CASSLGLAAQETQYF.

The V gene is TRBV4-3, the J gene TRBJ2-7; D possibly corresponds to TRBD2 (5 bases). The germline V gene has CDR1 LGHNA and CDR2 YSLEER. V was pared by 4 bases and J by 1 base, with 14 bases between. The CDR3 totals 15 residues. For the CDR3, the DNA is TGCGCCAGCAGCCCCCAGGCGGGCGAATCCTACGAGCAGTACTTC. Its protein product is CASSPQAGESYEQYF.